The clone carrying this T cell receptor beta chain was observed once. Antigen unknown. The sample comes from a study of cytomegalovirus exposure and HLA in healthy donors. Study-level information: The 90 to 150 validation repertoires matched the 666 first-cohort repertoires in platform, a later analysis reported.

Some clones are missing from TCRdb's copy, which holds only in-frame ones; the method was immunoSEQ multiplex PCR. The table includes fewer than 400,000 clones, 70% to 90% detected once. Points from the study as a whole: According to the study, roughly 180 TCR beta chains were cytomegalovirus-associated.

This CDR3 comprises 15 residues. Germline V lookup: CDR1 LNHNV, CDR2 YYDKDF (reference sequence). With 5 bases clipped from V and 1 base from J, the junction kept 7 bases outside the gene matches. Sequenced: PBMCs. The origin of this receptor is a man in his thirties or forties in good health and CMV-seronegative. The chain employs TRBV15 and TRBJ1-1; TRBD1 matches 7 bases. As DNA, the CDR3 is TGTGCCACCAGCCCCTGGACAGGCCAGAACACTGAAGCTTTCTTT. Protein sequence: CATSPWTGQNTEAFF.